The next 9 T cell receptor beta chains were all read from a single sample in a study of beta chain features in type 1 diabetes. Every isolated RNA sample was fully reverse transcribed, so sequencing captured expressed TCRB transcripts. Clones were sequenced by immunoSEQ multiplex PCR, and TCRdb holds only the in-frame ones, with some missing. The sample shows roughly 610,000 clones, around a sixth of them seen only once. Sequenced material: naive CD4+ T cells from blood. Source of these receptors: a man aged 18 to 30 in good health.

The chain has TRBV14 and TRBJ2-5, with D possibly TRBD2 on 5 matching bases. Trimming left V 1 base short and J 7 bases short, with 7 bases between. The CDR3 consists of 12 residues. Germline lookup yields CDR1 SGHDN and CDR2 FVKESK. CDR3 bases: TGTGCCAGCAGCCAAGCGGGGTTGACCCAGTACTTC. Protein: CASSQAGLTQYF. The full variable domain, completed using reference TRBV14 and TRBJ2-5, is EAGVTQFPSHSVIEKGQTVTLRCDPISGHDNLYWYRRVMGKEIKFLLHFVKESKQDESGMPNNRFLAERTGGTYSTLKVQPAELEDSGVYFCASSQAGLTQYFGPGTRLLVL.

The chain employs TRBV18 and TRBJ1-2; D not certain. The CDR3 spans 14 residues. Trimming left V 3 bases short and J 4 bases short, with 12 bases between. Germline V gives CDR1 KGHSH, CDR2 LQKENI. The CDR3 coding sequence is TGTGCCAGCTCACCTTCGCAACTGTTCTATGGCTACACCTTC. This sequence encodes CASSPSQLFYGYTF.

In this sample, this clone turned up a few times. The CDR3 spells CASRAGTGGYGYTF. The CDR3 bases are TGTGCCAGCAGAGCAGGTACCGGTGGCTATGGCTACACCTTC. The chain is built from TRBV28 and TRBJ1-2, with D uncertain. V was cut by 6 bases and J by 4 bases, with 15 bases left in between. Germline CDR1 is MDHEN and CDR2 is SYDVKM. The CDR3 covers 14 residues.

This clone was observed a few times. Other DNA sequences from this sample encode an identical CDR3 as well. The J gene is TRBJ2-7, the V gene TRBV4-2; D call uncertain. Germline CDR1 LGHNA, CDR2 YNFKEQ. The germline V and J ends were trimmed by 0 bases and 3 bases, with 6 bases remaining between them. This CDR3 contains 13 residues. This chain's CDR3 is CASSQDRSYEQYF. CDR3 coding DNA: TGTGCCAGCAGCCAAGATCGAAGCTACGAGCAGTACTTC.

The chain has TRBV5-1 and TRBJ2-6, with TRBD1 identical over 9 bases. Germline values: CDR1 SGHRS, CDR2 YFSETQ. After removal of 3 bases from V and 6 bases from J, the junction contained 7 bases not matched to a gene. CDR3 size: 16 residues. The CDR3 reads CASSWQQGATANVLTF. The CDR3 DNA sequence: TGCGCCAGCAGCTGGCAACAGGGGGCGACGGCCAACGTCCTGACTTTC.

The table lists this clone with a few counts. CDR3 region: CASSPSPVLVTQYF. Written as DNA, the CDR3 is TGTGCCAGCAGCCCCTCGCCGGTATTAGTGACCCAGTACTTC. The V call is TRBV6-5, the J call TRBJ2-5; D is undetermined. Per germline, CDR1 MNHEY and CDR2 SVGAGI. The CDR3 is made up of 14 amino acids. Deletions cut 6 bases from V and 7 bases from J, with 18 bases between.

This clone has just a few counts. V usage is TRBV6-5 and J usage is TRBJ1-2; 7 bases match TRBD1. The CDR3 totals 14 residues. The ends lost 6 bases at V and 7 bases at J; junction bases unmatched: 11. CDR1 is MNHEY and CDR2 is SVGAGI in the germline V gene. CDR3 loop: CASRRQGLESGYTF. CDR3 coding DNA: TGTGCCAGCAGGCGACAGGGATTGGAAAGTGGCTACACCTTC.

This clone occurred a few times. This sequence joins TRBV9 and TRBJ1-6; tentatively, D is TRBD1 (5 bases). Deletions cut 0 bases from V and 9 bases from J, with 13 bases between. This CDR3 has 15 residues. Germline V gene data show CDR1 as SGDLS and CDR2 as YYNGEE. CDR3 sequence reads: CASSVDPGSGSPLHF. Written as DNA, the CDR3 is TGTGCCAGCAGCGTAGATCCAGGGTCAGGTTCACCCCTCCACTTT.

This clone was found a few times. The chain is built from TRBV7-8 and TRBJ2-3, with TRBD1 as a possible D gene (5 bases). CDR3 length: 14 residues. The V end was cut by 5 bases, the J end by 3 bases, with 12 bases between. Germline CDR1 and CDR2: SGHVS and FQNEAQ. The CDR3 DNA reads TGTGCCAGCAGCGTCTCTCCAGGGACAGATACGCAGTATTTT. Its translation is CASSVSPGTDTQYF.